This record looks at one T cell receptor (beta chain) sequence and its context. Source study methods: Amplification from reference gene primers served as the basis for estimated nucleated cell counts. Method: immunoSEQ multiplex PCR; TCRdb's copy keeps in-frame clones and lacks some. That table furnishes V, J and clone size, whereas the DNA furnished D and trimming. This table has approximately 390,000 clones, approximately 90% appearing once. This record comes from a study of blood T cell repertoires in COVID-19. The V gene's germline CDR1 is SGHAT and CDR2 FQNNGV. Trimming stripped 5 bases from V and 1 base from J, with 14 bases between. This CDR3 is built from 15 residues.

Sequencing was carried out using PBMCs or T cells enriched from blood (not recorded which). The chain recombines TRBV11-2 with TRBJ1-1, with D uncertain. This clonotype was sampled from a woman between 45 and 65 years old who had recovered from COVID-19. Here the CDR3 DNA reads TGTGCCAGCAGCCCCGCGGGCGGCAAGAACACTGAAGCTTTCTTT. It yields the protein CASSPAGGKNTEAFF.